The 17 T cell receptor beta chains below were found in one sample sequenced in a study of blood T cell repertoires in COVID-19. Profiled with immunoSEQ multiplex PCR; TCRdb holds only in-frame clones, not every one. Among almost 250,000 clones, more than 70% were seen once, and the ten largest hold 5% to 6%. The sequenced sample was peripheral blood. These receptors were collected from an elderly woman with COVID-19, enrolled during active disease.

The chain uses TRBV11-2 and TRBJ2-7; a possible D gene is TRBD2 (5 bases). Germline loops: CDR1 SGHAT, CDR2 FQNNGV. V shed 2 bases and J shed 0 bases, with 8 bases lying between them. The CDR3 runs 14 residues. CDR3 in amino acids: CASSLTGNSYEQYV. The CDR3 coding sequence is TGTGCCAGCAGCTTAACCGGGAACTCCTACGAGCAGTACGTC.

This rearrangement joins TRBV5-5 to TRBJ1-5; D not certain. CDR1 and CDR2 from the germline V gene are SGHKS and YYEKEE (reference sequence). V lost 4 bases and J lost 7, with 15 bases in between. The CDR3 has 14 amino acids. This CDR3 is CASSEDPGGQPQHF. CDR3 coding DNA: TGTGCCAGCAGCGAGGACCCAGGCGGGCAGCCCCAGCATTTT.

The genes are TRBV4-1 and TRBJ2-3, with 8 bases aligning to TRBD2. V lost 5 bases to trimming and J lost 2 bases; unmatched junction nucleotides: 9. This CDR3 contains 16 residues. Per the germline V gene, CDR1 is MGHRA and CDR2 is YSYEKL. CDR3 sequence reads: CASSYGLAFNTDTQYF. CDR3 sequence (DNA): TGCGCCAGCAGCTATGGACTAGCCTTTAACACAGATACGCAGTATTTT.

The chain recombines TRBV11-2 with TRBJ1-3; no definite D call. The ends were cut back, 2 bases at V and 4 bases at J, with 9 bases in the middle. This CDR3 region has 14 residues. CDR1 is SGHAT, CDR2 FQNNGV, per germline. CDR3 nucleotide sequence: TGTGCCAGCAGCTTACAGGTGGTCGGAAACACCATATATTTT. This codes for CASSLQVVGNTIYF.

This rearrangement joins TRBV4-2 to TRBJ2-3, with TRBD2 matching over 11 bases. CDR1 LGHNA and CDR2 YNFKEQ come from the germline V gene. CDR3 length: 16 amino acids. V lost 4 bases and J lost 2; bases outside the gene matches: 5. The CDR3 loop is CASSPRLAGITDTQYF. The CDR3 DNA follows: TGTGCCAGCAGCCCTAGACTAGCGGGGATCACAGATACGCAGTATTTT.

V usage is TRBV11-2 and J usage is TRBJ2-3, with D uncertain. Germline loops: CDR1 SGHAT, CDR2 FQNNGV. Trimming left V 1 base short and J 0 bases short, with 8 bases between. The CDR3 consists of 15 residues. CDR3 protein: CASSLVAVSTDTQYF. The CDR3 DNA sequence: TGTGCCAGCAGCTTAGTGGCGGTTAGCACAGATACGCAGTATTTT.

The rearrangement uses TRBV7-6 and TRBJ2-7; 8 nucleotides match TRBD2. CDR1 and CDR2 (germline): SGHVS, FNYEAQ. The V and J ends lost 3 bases and 3 bases, in that order; junction bases with no gene match: 10. CDR3 size: 16 residues. CDR3 loop: CASSLNTAGGLYEQYV. The CDR3 DNA is TGTGCCAGCAGCTTGAATACGGCGGGGGGCCTCTACGAGCAGTACGTC.

This clone was counted once. V usage is TRBV11-2 and J usage is TRBJ1-5; 10 nucleotides line up with TRBD1. CDR1 and CDR2 from the germline V gene are SGHAT and FQNNGV. The CDR3 runs to 14 residues. Trimming took 5 bases from V and 7 from J; bases not matched to a gene: 5. The CDR3 here is CASSPDRGQQPQHF. The CDR3 DNA follows: TGTGCCAGCAGCCCCGACAGGGGGCAACAGCCCCAGCATTTT.

V usage is TRBV3-1 (or the pseudogene TRBV3-2) and J usage is TRBJ2-7, with 8 bases aligning to TRBD2. The V gene end was trimmed by 5 bases and the J gene end by 7 bases; junction bases not matched to a gene: 10. The germline V gene has CDR1 LGHDT and CDR2 YNNKEL (reference sequence). CDR3 length: 14 amino acids. The CDR3 protein is CASSSGTRRGEQYF. CDR3 nucleotides: TGTGCCAGCAGCTCCGGGACTAGGAGGGGGGAGCAGTACTTC.

Here the CDR3 reads CASSDVENTGELFF. The CDR3 region has the DNA TGTGCCAGCAGTGACGTAGAGAACACCGGGGAGCTGTTTTTT. V is TRBV6-1 and J is TRBJ2-2; D unresolved. Trimming pared 3 bases from V and 1 base from J, leaving 6 bases between. Germline V gene lookup returns CDR1 MNHNS and CDR2 SASEGT. The CDR3 is made up of 14 amino acids.

This sequence joins TRBV5-1 and TRBJ2-1; 8 nucleotides match TRBD2. Germline V gives CDR1 SGHRS, CDR2 YFSETQ. This CDR3 is 17 amino acids long. The V and J ends lost 5 bases and 0 bases, in that order; junction bases with no gene match: 10. This CDR3 is CASRDGLARGSYNEQFF. In DNA form, the CDR3 reads TGCGCCAGCAGGGATGGACTAGCCCGAGGCTCCTACAATGAGCAGTTCTTC.

V and J are TRBV19 and TRBJ2-2; D is unresolved. Deletions cut 5 bases from V and 5 bases from J, with 15 bases between. The CDR3 extends over 15 amino acids. Germline V gene sequence: CDR1 LNHDA, CDR2 SQIVND (reference sequence). CDR3 loop: CASSPRPRGTGELFF. The CDR3 DNA is TGTGCCAGTAGTCCTCGGCCCCGAGGAACCGGGGAGCTGTTTTTT. Complete variable domain (other parts from reference TRBV19 and TRBJ2-2): DGGITQSPKYLFRKEGQNVTLSCEQNLNHDAMYWYRQDPGQGLRLIYYSQIVNDFQKGDIAEGYSVSREKKESFPLTVTSAQKNPTAFYLCASSPRPRGTGELFFGEGSRLTVL.

V gene TRBV10-3 combines with J gene TRBJ2-3; TRBD2 agrees at 10 bases. The trim removed 0 bases at V and 2 bases at J, leaving 5 bases unmatched. The V gene's germline CDR1 is ENHRY and CDR2 SYGVKD. The CDR3 runs to 17 residues. The CDR3 loop reads CAISESGAGGDTDTQYF. The CDR3 DNA is TGTGCCATCAGTGAGTCAGGAGCGGGGGGGGACACAGATACGCAGTATTTT.

The chain couples TRBV19 to TRBJ1-6; a weak D match, TRBD1 (6 bases). Trimming took off 6 bases at V and 7 bases at J, with 16 bases between the two ends. Germline V gene sequence: CDR1 LNHDA, CDR2 SQIVND (reference sequence). This CDR3 region has 15 residues. CDR3 residues: CASRVLQGNNSPLHF. DNA of the CDR3: TGTGCCAGTAGGGTGCTACAGGGTAACAATTCACCCCTCCACTTT.

About this clone itself: Other DNA sequences of this sample code for an identical CDR3. The chain recombines TRBV18 with TRBJ2-5, with 9 bases that match TRBD1. The junction had 1 base not matched to a gene; V was cut back by 4 bases and J by 4 bases. This CDR3 is 13 amino acids long. From germline, CDR1 is KGHSH and CDR2 LQKENI. DNA for the CDR3: TGTGCCAGCTCACGGGGACAGGGAGAGACCCAGTACTTC. Protein sequence: CASSRGQGETQYF.

The chain employs TRBV12-3 or TRBV12-4 and TRBJ1-1, with 10 bases lining up with TRBD1. The CDR3 spans 12 residues. Trimming cost V 6 bases and J 10 bases; bases outside gene matches: 5. CDR3 loop: CASRGRTGGAFF. CDR3 DNA sequence: TGTGCCAGCAGGGGGAGGACAGGGGGAGCTTTCTTT.

CDR3 DNA: TGTGCCAGCAGCGTTAATCGGGGCGGGGCTGCGGGAAATGAGCAGTTCTTC. As protein: CASSVNRGGAAGNEQFF. The chain couples TRBV11-2 to TRBJ2-1, with D tentatively TRBD2 (6 bases). CDR3 size: 17 residues. V gave up 5 bases and J gave up 7 bases, with 24 bases separating them. Germline values: CDR1 SGHAT, CDR2 FQNNGV.